The present T cell receptor beta chain was sequenced within a study of blood T cells in healthy people across ages. Broader study findings: Higher diversity and more naive CD4+ cells were features of long-lived donors, compared to aged donors.

Primers used in a second PCR of roughly 7 to 12 cycles were a sample-barcoded 5' primer and a J-beta primer mix. Through a template-switch adaptor with 12 random nucleotides, each cDNA molecule received a tag. TCRdb reprocessed the 5' RACE reads via MiXCR and lists one record per CDR3 protein. This sample has about 1 million distinct CDR3 sequences; under 45% occur once, and the top ten carry 15% to 20%. Trimming removed 5 bases at V and 6 bases at J, with 11 bases between. Germline values: CDR1 MNHEY, CDR2 SVGEGT. The CDR3 has 13 residues. This clonotype came up once. Its antigen is currently unknown. Each donor was a healthy Caucasian individual from Russia, aged roughly 6 to 100.

The specimen was blood. The rearrangement links TRBV6-2 or TRBV6-3 to TRBJ2-1, with D perhaps TRBD2 (6 bases). The TCR comes from a woman between 55 and 75 years old in good health. This CDR3 reads CASSHGGVNEQFF. DNA for the CDR3: TGTGCCAGCAGTCATGGAGGGGTCAATGAGCAGTTCTTC.